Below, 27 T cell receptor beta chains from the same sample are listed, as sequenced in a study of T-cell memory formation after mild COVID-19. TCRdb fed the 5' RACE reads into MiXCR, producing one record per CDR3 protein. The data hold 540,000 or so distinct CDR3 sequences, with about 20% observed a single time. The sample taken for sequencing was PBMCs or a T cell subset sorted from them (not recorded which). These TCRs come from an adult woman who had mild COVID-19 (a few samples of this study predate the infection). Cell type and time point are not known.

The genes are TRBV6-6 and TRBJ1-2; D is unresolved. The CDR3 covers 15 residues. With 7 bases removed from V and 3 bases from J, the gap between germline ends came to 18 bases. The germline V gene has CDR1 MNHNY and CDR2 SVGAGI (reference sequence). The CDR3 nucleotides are TGTGCCAGCACCCACGTAGTTCAGATCTACTATGGCTACACCTTC. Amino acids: CASTHVVQIYYGYTF.

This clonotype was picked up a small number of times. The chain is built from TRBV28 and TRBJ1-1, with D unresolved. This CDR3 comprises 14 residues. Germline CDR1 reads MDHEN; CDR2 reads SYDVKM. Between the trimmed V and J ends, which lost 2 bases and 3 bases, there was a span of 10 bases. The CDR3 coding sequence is TGTGCCAGCAGTTTAATGGAGGTGTACACTGAAGCTTTCTTT. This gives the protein CASSLMEVYTEAFF.

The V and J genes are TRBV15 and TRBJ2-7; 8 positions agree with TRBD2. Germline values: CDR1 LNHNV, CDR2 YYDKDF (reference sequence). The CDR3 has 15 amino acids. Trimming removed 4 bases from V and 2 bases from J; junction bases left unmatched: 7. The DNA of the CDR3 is TGTGCCACCAGCACGGGGCTAGCGGGCCCCTACGAGCAGTACTTC. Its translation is CATSTGLAGPYEQYF.

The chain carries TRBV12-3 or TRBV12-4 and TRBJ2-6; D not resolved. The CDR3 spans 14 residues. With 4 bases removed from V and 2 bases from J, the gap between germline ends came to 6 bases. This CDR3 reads CASSSSPGANVLTF. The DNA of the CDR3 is TGTGCCAGCAGTTCTTCCCCTGGGGCCAACGTCCTGACTTTC.

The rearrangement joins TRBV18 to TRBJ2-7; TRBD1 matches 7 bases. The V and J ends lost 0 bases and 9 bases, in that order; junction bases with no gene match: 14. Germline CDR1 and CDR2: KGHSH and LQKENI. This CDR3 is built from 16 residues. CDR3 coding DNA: TGTGCCAGCTCACCACCGTCACAGGGGACCCGACTCGGGCAGTACTTC. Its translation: CASSPPSQGTRLGQYF.

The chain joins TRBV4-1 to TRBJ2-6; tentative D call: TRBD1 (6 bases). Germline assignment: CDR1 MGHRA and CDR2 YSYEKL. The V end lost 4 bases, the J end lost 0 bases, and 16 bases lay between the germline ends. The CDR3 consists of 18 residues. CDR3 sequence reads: CASSRNRAATSGANVLTF. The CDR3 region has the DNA TGCGCCAGCAGCCGCAACAGGGCCGCGACCTCTGGGGCCAACGTCCTGACTTTC.

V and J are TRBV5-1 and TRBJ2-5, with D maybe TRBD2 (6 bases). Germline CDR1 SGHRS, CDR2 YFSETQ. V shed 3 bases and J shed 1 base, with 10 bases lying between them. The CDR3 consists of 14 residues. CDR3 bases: TGCGCCAGCAGCTCCGGGACTCCCCAAGAGACCCAGTACTTC. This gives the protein CASSSGTPQETQYF.

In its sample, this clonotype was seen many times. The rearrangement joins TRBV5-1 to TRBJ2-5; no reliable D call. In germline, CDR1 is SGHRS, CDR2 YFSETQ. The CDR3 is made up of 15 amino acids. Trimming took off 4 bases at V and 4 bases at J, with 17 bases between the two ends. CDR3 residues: CASSQNSKPGETQYF. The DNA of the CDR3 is TGCGCCAGCAGCCAAAATTCGAAGCCGGGAGAGACCCAGTACTTC.

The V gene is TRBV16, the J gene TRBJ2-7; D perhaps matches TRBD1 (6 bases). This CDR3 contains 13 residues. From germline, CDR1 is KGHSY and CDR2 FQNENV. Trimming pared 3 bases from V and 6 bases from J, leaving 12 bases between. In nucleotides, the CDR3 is TGTGCCAGCAGCCATCACACAGGGCTCGAGCAGTACTTC. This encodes CASSHHTGLEQYF.

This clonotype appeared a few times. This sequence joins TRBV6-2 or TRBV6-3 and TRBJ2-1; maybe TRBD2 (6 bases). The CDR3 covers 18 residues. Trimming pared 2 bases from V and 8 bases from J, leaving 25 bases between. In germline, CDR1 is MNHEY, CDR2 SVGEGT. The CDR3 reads CASSYEVTGVLGSDEQFF. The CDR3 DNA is TGTGCCAGCAGTTACGAAGTGACGGGAGTCCTAGGGTCCGATGAGCAGTTCTTC.

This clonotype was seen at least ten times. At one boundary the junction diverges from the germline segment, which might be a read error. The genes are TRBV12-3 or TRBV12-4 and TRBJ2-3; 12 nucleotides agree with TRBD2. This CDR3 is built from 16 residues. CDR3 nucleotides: TGCGCCAGCAGCCCCCTAGCGGGGGGGAGCACAGATACGCAGTATTTT. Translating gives CASSPLAGGSTDTQYF.

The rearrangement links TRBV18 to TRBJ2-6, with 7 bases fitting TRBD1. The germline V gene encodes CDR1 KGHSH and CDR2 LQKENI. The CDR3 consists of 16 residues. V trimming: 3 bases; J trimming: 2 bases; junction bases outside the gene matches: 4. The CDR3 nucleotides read TGTGCCAGCTCACCGGGACAGACCACTGGGGCCAACGTCCTGACTTTC. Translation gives CASSPGQTTGANVLTF. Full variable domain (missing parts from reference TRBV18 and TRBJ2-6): NAGVMQNPRHLVRRRGQEARLRCSPMKGHSHVYWYRQLPEEGLKFMVYLQKENIIDESGMPKERFSAEFPKEGPSILRIQQVVRGDSAAYFCASSPGQTTGANVLTFGAGSRLTVL.

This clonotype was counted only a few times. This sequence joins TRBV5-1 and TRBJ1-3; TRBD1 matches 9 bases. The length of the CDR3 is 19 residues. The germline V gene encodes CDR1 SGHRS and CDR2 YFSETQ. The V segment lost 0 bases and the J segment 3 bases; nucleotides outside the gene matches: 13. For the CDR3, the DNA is TGCGCCAGCAGCTTGGCCGATCCAACCGGGACAGGGAATGGAAACACCATATATTTT. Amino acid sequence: CASSLADPTGTGNGNTIYF. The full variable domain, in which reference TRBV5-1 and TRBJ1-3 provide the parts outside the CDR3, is KAGVTQTPRYLIKTRGQQVTLSCSPISGHRSVSWYQQTPGQGLQFLFEYFSETQRNKGNFPGRFSGRQFSNSRSEMNVSTLELGDSALYLCASSLADPTGTGNGNTIYFGEGSWLTVV.

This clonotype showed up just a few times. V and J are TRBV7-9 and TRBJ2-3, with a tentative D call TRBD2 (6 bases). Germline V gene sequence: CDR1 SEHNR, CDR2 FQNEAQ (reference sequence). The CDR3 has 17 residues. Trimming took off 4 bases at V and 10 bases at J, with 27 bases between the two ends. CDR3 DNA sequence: TGTGCCAGCAGCTCTACCGACCCGGGACTTCACCCCCTCGCGCAGTATTTT. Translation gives CASSSTDPGLHPLAQYF.

The DNA for the CDR3 is TGTGCCAGCAGCTTCTGGACTGATCCAGATACGCAGTATTTT. Protein sequence: CASSFWTDPDTQYF. The chain employs TRBV5-6 and TRBJ2-3; tentatively, D is TRBD2 (5 bases). V was clipped by 2 bases and J by 4 bases, with 11 bases between them. The CDR3 sequence is 14 residues long. Germline assignment: CDR1 SGHDT and CDR2 YYEEEE.

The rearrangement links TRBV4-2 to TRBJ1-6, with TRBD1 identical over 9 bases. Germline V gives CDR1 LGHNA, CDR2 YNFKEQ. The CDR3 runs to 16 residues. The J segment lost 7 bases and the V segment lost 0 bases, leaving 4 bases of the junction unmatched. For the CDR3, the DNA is TGTGCCAGCAGCCAAGATGGGACAGGGAGGAATTCACCCCTCCACTTT. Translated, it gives CASSQDGTGRNSPLHF.

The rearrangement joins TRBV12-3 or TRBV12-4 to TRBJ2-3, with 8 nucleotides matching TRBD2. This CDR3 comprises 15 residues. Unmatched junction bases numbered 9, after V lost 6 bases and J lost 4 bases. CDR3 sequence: CASSPTGTSSDTQYF. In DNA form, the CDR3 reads TGTGCCAGCAGCCCGACCGGGACTAGTTCAGATACGCAGTATTTT.

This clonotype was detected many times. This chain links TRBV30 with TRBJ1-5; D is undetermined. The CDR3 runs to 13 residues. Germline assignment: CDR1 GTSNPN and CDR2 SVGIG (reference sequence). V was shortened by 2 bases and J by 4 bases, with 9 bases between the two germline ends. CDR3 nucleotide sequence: TGTGCCTGGAGTAGGTTTGAGAATCAGCCCCAGCATTTT. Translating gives CAWSRFENQPQHF.

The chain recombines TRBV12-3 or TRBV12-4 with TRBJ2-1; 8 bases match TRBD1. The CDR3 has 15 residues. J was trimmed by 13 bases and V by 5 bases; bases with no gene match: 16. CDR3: CASSPWGEDRANQFF. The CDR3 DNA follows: TGTGCCAGCAGTCCCTGGGGTGAGGACAGGGCCAACCAGTTCTTC.

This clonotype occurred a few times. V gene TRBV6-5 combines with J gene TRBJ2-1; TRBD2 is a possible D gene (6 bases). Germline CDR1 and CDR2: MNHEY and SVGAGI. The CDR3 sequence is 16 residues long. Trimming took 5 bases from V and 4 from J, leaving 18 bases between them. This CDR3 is CASSPPLGSFYNEQFF. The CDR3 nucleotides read TGTGCCAGCAGTCCCCCCCTCGGGAGCTTTTACAATGAGCAGTTCTTC.

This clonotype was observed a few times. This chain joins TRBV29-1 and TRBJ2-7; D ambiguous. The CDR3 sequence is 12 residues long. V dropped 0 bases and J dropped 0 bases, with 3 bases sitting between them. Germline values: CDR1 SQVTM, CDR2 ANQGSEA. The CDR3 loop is CSVEESSYEQYF. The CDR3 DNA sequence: TGCAGCGTTGAAGAGAGCTCCTACGAGCAGTACTTC.

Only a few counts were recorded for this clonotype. CDR3: CATSDLGSRGTDTQYF. In nucleotides, the CDR3 is TGTGCCACCAGTGATTTGGGTAGTAGAGGGACAGATACGCAGTATTTT. J is TRBJ2-3 and V is TRBV24-1, with D possibly matching TRBD2 (5 bases). Germline lookup yields CDR1 KGHDR and CDR2 SFDVKD. This CDR3 contains 16 residues. V was clipped by 0 bases and J by 3 bases, with 12 bases between them.

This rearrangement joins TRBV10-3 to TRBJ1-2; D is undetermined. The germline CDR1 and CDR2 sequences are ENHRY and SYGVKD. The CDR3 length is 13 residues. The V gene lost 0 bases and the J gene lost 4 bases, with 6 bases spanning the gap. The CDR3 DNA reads TGTGCCATCAGTGAGTCCACGACCTATGGCTACACCTTC. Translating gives CAISESTTYGYTF.

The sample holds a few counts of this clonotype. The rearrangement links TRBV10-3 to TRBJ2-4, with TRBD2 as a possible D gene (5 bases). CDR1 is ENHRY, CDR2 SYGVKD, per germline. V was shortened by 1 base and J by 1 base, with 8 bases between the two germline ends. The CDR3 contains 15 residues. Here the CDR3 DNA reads TGTGCCATCAGTGAGTTGGAGGATGCCAAAAACATTCAGTACTTC. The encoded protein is CAISELEDAKNIQYF.

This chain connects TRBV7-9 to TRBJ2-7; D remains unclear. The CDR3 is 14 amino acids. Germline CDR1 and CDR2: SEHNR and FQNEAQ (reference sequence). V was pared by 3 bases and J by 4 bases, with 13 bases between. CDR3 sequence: CASSLRLTGYEQYF. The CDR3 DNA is TGTGCCAGCAGCTTGCGGCTAACTGGGTACGAGCAGTACTTC.

CDR3: CASSLAHSWGAGELFF. CDR3 nucleotide sequence: TGTGCCAGCAGCTTAGCCCATTCATGGGGCGCCGGGGAGCTGTTTTTT. This chain links TRBV7-9 with TRBJ2-2, with D possibly TRBD1 on 5 matching bases. Germline-derived CDR1 and CDR2 are SEHNR and FQNEAQ (reference sequence). The CDR3 extends over 16 amino acids. V gave up 0 bases and J gave up 6 bases, with 14 bases separating them.

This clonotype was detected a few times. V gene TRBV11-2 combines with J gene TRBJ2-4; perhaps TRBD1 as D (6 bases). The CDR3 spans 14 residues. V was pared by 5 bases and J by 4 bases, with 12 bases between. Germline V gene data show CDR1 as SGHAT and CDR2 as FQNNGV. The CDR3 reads CASSPPGQKNIQYF. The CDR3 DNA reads TGTGCCAGCAGCCCCCCCGGACAGAAAAACATTCAGTACTTC. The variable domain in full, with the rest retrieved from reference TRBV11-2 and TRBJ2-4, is EAGVAQSPRYKIIEKRQSVAFWCNPISGHATLYWYQQILGQGPKLLIQFQNNGVVDDSQLPKDRFSAERLKGVDSTLKIQPAKLEDSAVYLCASSPPGQKNIQYFGAGTRLSVL.